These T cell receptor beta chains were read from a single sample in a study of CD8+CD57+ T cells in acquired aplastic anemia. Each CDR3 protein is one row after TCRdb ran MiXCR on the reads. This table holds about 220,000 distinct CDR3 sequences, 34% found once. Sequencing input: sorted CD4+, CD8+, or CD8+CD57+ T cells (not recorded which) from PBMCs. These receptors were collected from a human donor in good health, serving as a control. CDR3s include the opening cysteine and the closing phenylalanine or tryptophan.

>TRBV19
CASTRDRAANTGELFF
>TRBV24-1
CATSDATASSYNEQFF
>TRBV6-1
CASSKGPGQTNYGYTF
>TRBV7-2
CASSLTSSYNEQFF
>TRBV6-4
CASSDRASGSYNEQFF
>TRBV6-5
CASSYLFGGNYGYTF
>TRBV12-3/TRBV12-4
CASSLTPNGGLSYNEQFF
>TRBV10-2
CASTEWAGLGYTF
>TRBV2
CASAEFYTDTQYF
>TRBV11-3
CASSRTPTGELFF
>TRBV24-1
CATRRAGTGTYEQYF
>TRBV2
CASSTDGHNEQFF
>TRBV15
CATSRDLWGGKDTEAFF
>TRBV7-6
CASSRTAYGYTF
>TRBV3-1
CASSLRTGGYPRQVQETQYF
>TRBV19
CASRRLTGNPTEAFF
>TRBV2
CASDTGGWYGYTF
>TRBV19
CASTVTGAYGYTF
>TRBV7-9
CASSRQFDYGYTF
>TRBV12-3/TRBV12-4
CASSPRGGGFQETQYF
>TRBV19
CATRTSGRAINEQYF
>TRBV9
CASSVGGTPRTGELFF
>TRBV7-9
CASSLTFSRSQETQYF
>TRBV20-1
CSARVSGVQETQYF
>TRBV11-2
CASTGPGLAGVTGELFF
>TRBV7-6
CASSPNPAANTGELFF
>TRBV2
CASRYRGGEQFF
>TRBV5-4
CASSPGPNEKLFF
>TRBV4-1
CASSQVLGGYTF
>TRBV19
CASSIGGVNTEAFF
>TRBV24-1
CATSEFTSGGNNEQFF
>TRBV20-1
CSARDWAGGPTDTQYF
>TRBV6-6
CASSYKAWSPLHF
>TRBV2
CASRDRNYEQYF
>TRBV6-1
CATRQKNTGELFF
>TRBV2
CASSPQGLNTEAFF
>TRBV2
CASSVGGGREQYF
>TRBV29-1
CSLLAGTTDTQYF
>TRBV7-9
CASNLLEATINTEAFF
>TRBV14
CASSQTDSYNSPLHF
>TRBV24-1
CATSDFGTGSHEQYF
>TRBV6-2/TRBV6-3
CASSYSLAEHSGNEQFF
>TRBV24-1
CATSEGSSLNEQFF
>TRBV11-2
CASSPREDPRFHEQFF
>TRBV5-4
CASSLDLQGIVDEKLFF
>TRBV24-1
CATSDLTSGPRELFF
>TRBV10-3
CAISELNRKLFF
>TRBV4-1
CASSLGQGGYQPQHF
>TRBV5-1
CASTDRVSYNSPLHF
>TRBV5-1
CASSTGLAGAYEQYF
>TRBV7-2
CASSLRGKTQYF
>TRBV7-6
CASSLGQGYQPQHF
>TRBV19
CASSITGANTEAFF
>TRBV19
CASSIPGVAIGNEQFF
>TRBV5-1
CASSLEGADTQYF
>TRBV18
CASREQGVEGYTF
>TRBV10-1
CASSERQGGGYTF
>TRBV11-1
CASSPSSGTRSNSPLHF
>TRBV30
CAWSGSRTGTSLHEQYF
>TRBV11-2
CASRRGGRTGELFF